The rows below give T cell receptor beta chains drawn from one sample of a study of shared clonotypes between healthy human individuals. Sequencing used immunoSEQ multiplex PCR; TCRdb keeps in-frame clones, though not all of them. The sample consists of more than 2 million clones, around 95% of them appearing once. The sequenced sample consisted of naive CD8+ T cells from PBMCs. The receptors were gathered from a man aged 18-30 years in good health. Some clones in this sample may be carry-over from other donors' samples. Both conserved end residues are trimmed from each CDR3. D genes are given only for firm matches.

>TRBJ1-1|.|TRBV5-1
ASSSTGGRNTEAF
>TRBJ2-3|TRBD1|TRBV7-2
ASSSRTGASTDTQY
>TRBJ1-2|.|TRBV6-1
ASREPLRVGYT
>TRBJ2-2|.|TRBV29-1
SVFTETGELF
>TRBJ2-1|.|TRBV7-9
ALGYDEQF
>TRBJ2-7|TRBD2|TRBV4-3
ASSQGLPSGRFYEQY
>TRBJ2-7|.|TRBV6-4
ASSPLEGYEQY
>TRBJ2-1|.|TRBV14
ASSPRTGYNEQF
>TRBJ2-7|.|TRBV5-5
ASSPQGTPYEQY
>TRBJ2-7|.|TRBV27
ASSSIEGFSYEQY
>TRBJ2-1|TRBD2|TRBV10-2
ASSDGGGPPYNEQF
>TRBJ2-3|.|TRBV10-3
ATQVSGRGGDTQY
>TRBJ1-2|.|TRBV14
ASSQEGDRLYGYT
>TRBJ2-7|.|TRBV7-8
ASSLDPPGELFYEQY
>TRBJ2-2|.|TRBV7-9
ASSRKSGGNTGELF
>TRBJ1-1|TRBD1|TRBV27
ASGPDRGWIEAF
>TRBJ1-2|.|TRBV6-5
ASSYAPGSQEGYT
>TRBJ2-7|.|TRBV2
ASILQAGEQY
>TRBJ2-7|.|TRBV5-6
ASSLQQNYYEQY
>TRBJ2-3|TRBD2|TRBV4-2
ASSQDSLAGTDTQY
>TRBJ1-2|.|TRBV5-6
ASSLEGPGAYT
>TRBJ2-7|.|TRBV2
ASSENQGNYEQY
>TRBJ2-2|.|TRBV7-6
ASSYYTGELF
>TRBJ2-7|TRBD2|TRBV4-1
ASSQDFLAETYEQY
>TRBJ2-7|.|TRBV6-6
ATREVRKVWQY
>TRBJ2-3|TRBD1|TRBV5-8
ASSWGTGRTDTQY
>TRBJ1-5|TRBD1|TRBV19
ASTREGQGSNQPQH
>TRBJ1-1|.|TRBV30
AWGVDPDPLNTEAF
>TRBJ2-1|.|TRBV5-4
ASSFRDQAYNEQF
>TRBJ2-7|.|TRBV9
ASSVAGRGDYEQY
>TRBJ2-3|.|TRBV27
ASSPLSSTDTQY
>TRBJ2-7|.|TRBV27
ASSPTGPGTQY
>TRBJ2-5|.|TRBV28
ASSLKGWGQETQY
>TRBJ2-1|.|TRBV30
AWSVGQMSSYNEQF
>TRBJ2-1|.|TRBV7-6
ASSLVPGEQF
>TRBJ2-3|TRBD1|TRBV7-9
ASSLVTGVTDTQY
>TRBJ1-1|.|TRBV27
ASSSRTASGTEAF
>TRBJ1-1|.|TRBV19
ASRMGGTEAF
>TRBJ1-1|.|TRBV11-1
ASSLLTENTEAF
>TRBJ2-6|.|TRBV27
ASKGMRRSPSYSSGANVLT
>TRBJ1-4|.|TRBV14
ASSSQTGPYEKLF